A single sample gave rise to the 7 T cell receptor beta chains below, sequenced in a study of T cells in Graves' hyperthyroidism and ophthalmopathy. Using RNA transcripts as the source, TCR beta CDR3 regions were amplified. TCR CDR3 regions were first amplified by RT-PCR with HTBI primers. TCRdb fed the multiplex PCR reads into MiXCR, producing one record per CDR3 protein. The top ten hold approximately 15% of the sample, which has a few hundred thousand distinct CDR3 sequences, less than 15% seen once. Sequenced input: blood. All receptors come from a woman aged 40 to 55 with Graves' hyperthyroidism.

This clonotype has a count of ten or more. V gene TRBV5-1 combines with J gene TRBJ2-1; no definite D call. The CDR3 extends over 15 amino acids. CDR1 and CDR2 (germline): SGHRS, YFSETQ. With 4 bases removed from V and 0 bases from J, the gap between germline ends came to 11 bases. CDR3 in amino acids: CASSTATDSYNEQFF. The CDR3 DNA reads as TGCGCCAGCAGCACAGCGACGGACTCCTACAATGAGCAGTTCTTC.

This clonotype was seen repeatedly, ten times or more. The V and J genes are TRBV10-3 and TRBJ2-7; maybe TRBD2 (5 bases). V gave up 4 bases and J gave up 2 bases, with 18 bases separating them. Germline V lookup: CDR1 ENHRY, CDR2 SYGVKD. The CDR3 is 16 residues long. For the CDR3, the DNA is TGTGCCATCAGTGTTAATCTTGGCGGGCTTCCCTACGAGCAGTACTTC. Translating it yields CAISVNLGGLPYEQYF.

This clonotype showed up many times. V gene TRBV12-3 or TRBV12-4 combines with J gene TRBJ2-3; D tentatively reads TRBD1 or TRBD2 (7 bases each). V shed 7 bases and J shed 1 base, with 9 bases lying between them. CDR3 length: 13 residues. The DNA of the CDR3 is TGTGCCAGCACAGGGGGGGGCACAGATACGCAGTATTTT. Translation gives CASTGGGTDTQYF.

This chain uses TRBV6-1 with TRBJ2-1, with D possibly being TRBD1 or TRBD2 (5 bases each). The CDR3 consists of 13 residues. Trimming left V 7 bases short and J 9 bases short, with 16 bases between. Germline CDR1 and CDR2: MNHNS and SASEGT. The CDR3 sequence: CASIETPRGEQFF. DNA for the CDR3: TGTGCCAGCATCGAGACACCGAGGGGTGAGCAGTTCTTC.

This clonotype was seen at least ten times. This chain connects TRBV2 to TRBJ1-4; D possibly corresponds to TRBD1 (5 bases). CDR3 length: 14 residues. Germline V gene lookup returns CDR1 SNHLY and CDR2 FYNNEI. V was clipped by 5 bases and J by 8 bases, with 15 bases between them. CDR3 region: CASSSGTDLEKLFF. DNA for the CDR3: TGTGCCAGCAGTTCCGGGACCGACCTAGAAAAACTGTTTTTT.

This clonotype has just a few counts. V is TRBV19 and J is TRBJ2-6, with a possible D match to TRBD1 (6 bases). The CDR3 runs to 19 residues. CDR1 and CDR2 (germline): LNHDA, SQIVND (reference sequence). V dropped 3 bases and J dropped 3 bases, with 21 bases sitting between them. CDR3 sequence reads: CASSIVGRGTLGGANVLTF. DNA for the CDR3: TGTGCCAGTAGTATTGTGGGCAGGGGCACTCTAGGTGGGGCCAACGTCCTGACTTTC.

The chain combines TRBV20-1 with TRBJ1-1; maybe TRBD1 (5 bases). There are 14 residues in the CDR3. Germline CDR1 and CDR2: DFQATT and SNEGSKA (reference sequence). Trimming removed 6 bases from V and 4 bases from J, with 18 bases in between. This CDR3 is CSAEVGTYATEAFF. DNA for the CDR3: TGCAGTGCCGAGGTGGGGACGTATGCCACTGAAGCTTTCTTT.